Listed below are T cell receptor beta chains from one sample, sequenced in a study of post-analysis software for immune sequencing data. MiXCR was run by TCRdb on the PCR reads, yielding one entry per CDR3 protein. The table lists some 450,000 distinct CDR3 sequences, roughly 46% of them singletons. The sample taken for sequencing was blood. The receptors stem from a girl aged 10 to 17 with multiple sclerosis. CDR3s leave out the opening cysteine and the closing phenylalanine or tryptophan.

V gene	J gene	CDR3 protein
TRBV5-6	TRBJ2-1	ASSLEALAGANEQF
TRBV6-5	TRBJ2-7	ASSYSIGGELAYEQY
TRBV5-4	TRBJ2-1	ASTLGLSSYNEQF
TRBV5-6	TRBJ2-3	ASRSTGQGNTDTQY
TRBV4-2	TRBJ2-3	ASSAQGEYSSTDTQY
TRBV4-1	TRBJ1-1	ASSQPGTGDGKAF
TRBV9	TRBJ2-3	ASSQSGTSGDLTDTQY
TRBV28	TRBJ2-3	AGRGSRDRRTDTQY
TRBV20-1	TRBJ2-1	SAVALSGSYNEQF
TRBV5-1	TRBJ2-3	ASSGQHPSDTQY